The next 15 T cell receptor beta chains were all read from a single sample in a study of radiotherapy plus CTLA-4 blockade in lung cancer (dated by TCRdb to between 2017 and 2018). Library creation used the immunoSEQ multiplex PCR assay. TCRdb provides this immuneACCESS table in a form limited to in-frame rearrangements. Some clones are lacking; in checked studies, under half of them reflect an unresolved V gene, and why the rest are absent is not known. This sample gives tens of thousands of clones in total; 65% to 85% of them show up just once. The ten largest clones capture around 10% of the sample. Sequenced material: peripheral blood, taken from a patient treated with radiotherapy plus ipilimumab. The receptors were gathered from a human donor with non-small cell lung cancer who had stable disease on radiotherapy plus ipilimumab.

The chain links TRBV5-1 to TRBJ2-5; TRBD2 agrees at 9 bases. The CDR3 is 15 residues long. Germline loops: CDR1 SGHRS, CDR2 YFSETQ. The trim removed 4 bases at V and 5 bases at J, leaving 9 bases unmatched. The CDR3 region has the DNA TGCGCCAGCAGCCCGGGGACTAGCTTACGGGAGACCCAGTACTTC. This sequence encodes CASSPGTSLRETQYF. The whole variable domain, filled in from reference TRBV5-1 and TRBJ2-5, reads KAGVTQTPRYLIKTRGQQVTLSCSPISGHRSVSWYQQTPGQGLQFLFEYFSETQRNKGNFPGRFSGRQFSNSRSEMNVSTLELGDSALYLCASSPGTSLRETQYFGPGTRLLVL.

V is TRBV11-2 and J is TRBJ2-5; D unresolved. The CDR3 runs 15 residues. The V and J ends lost 1 base and 1 base respectively, with 10 bases between them. Germline V gene lookup returns CDR1 SGHAT and CDR2 FQNNGV. For the CDR3, the DNA is TGTGCCAGCAGCTTAGGCCGACTGTCCCAAGAGACCCAGTACTTC. This codes for CASSLGRLSQETQYF.

This clone was detected only a few times. V is TRBV10-3 and J is TRBJ1-2; D may be TRBD1 (6 bases). The CDR3 consists of 14 residues. In germline, CDR1 is ENHRY, CDR2 SYGVKD. V was shortened by 6 bases and J by 0 bases, with 11 bases between the two germline ends. This CDR3 is CAIRKDRSNYGYTF. The CDR3 region has the DNA TGTGCCATCAGGAAGGACAGATCTAACTATGGCTACACCTTC.

This CDR3 reads CASSESSFGNYGYTF. DNA for the CDR3: TGTGCCAGCAGTGAATCGAGTTTCGGTAACTATGGCTACACCTTC. The rearrangement links TRBV6-1 to TRBJ1-2; no reliable D call. Germline CDR1 reads MNHNS; CDR2 reads SASEGT. The V end lost 2 bases, the J end lost 1 base, and 11 bases lay between the germline ends. This CDR3 has 15 amino acids.

The rearrangement links TRBV6-1 to TRBJ1-2; unclear D gene. Looked up from germline, CDR1 is MNHNS and CDR2 is SASEGT. Deletions cut 1 base from V and 4 bases from J, with 7 bases between. CDR3 length: 13 amino acids. This CDR3 is CASSEGVIYGYTF. CDR3 coding DNA: TGTGCCAGCAGTGAAGGAGTAATCTATGGCTACACCTTC.

This clone has more than one count but fewer than ten. This chain uses TRBV7-2 with TRBJ2-2; 8 nucleotides line up with TRBD2. CDR1 is SGHTA, CDR2 FQGNSA, per germline. V lost 0 bases and J lost 1; bases outside the gene matches: 1. The CDR3 is made up of 16 amino acids. Here the CDR3 DNA reads TGTGCCAGCAGCTTAGCCCTAGCGGGGAACACCGGGGAGCTGTTTTTT. This codes for CASSLALAGNTGELFF.

This clone has a single count. V and J are TRBV15 and TRBJ1-2, with TRBD1 identical over 7 bases. The CDR3 length is 13 residues. The germline V gene encodes CDR1 LNHNV and CDR2 YYDKDF (reference sequence). The J segment lost 6 bases and the V segment lost 3 bases, leaving 4 bases of the junction unmatched. CDR3 amino acids: CATSRTGPDGYTF. The CDR3 DNA reads TGTGCCACCAGCAGGACAGGGCCGGATGGCTACACCTTC.

This clone turned up a few times. The chain is built from TRBV5-1 and TRBJ1-1; 7 bases match TRBD1. The germline V gene has CDR1 SGHRS and CDR2 YFSETQ. J was trimmed by 6 bases and V by 1 base; bases with no gene match: 9. CDR3 length equals 15 residues. The CDR3 spells CASSLIDEGAAEAFF. In DNA form, the CDR3 reads TGCGCCAGCAGCTTGATTGATGAGGGGGCGGCTGAAGCTTTCTTT.

The V and J genes are TRBV21-1 and TRBJ1-5. TRBV21-1 is a recognized pseudogene. The CDR3 covers 14 residues. The CDR3 coding sequence is TGTGCCAGCAGCAATAACACGGGCCGGCAGCCCCAGCATTTT. It specifies CASSNNTGRQPQHF.

This clone was observed a single time. V and J are TRBV10-3 and TRBJ1-1; unclear D gene. Germline CDR1 and CDR2: ENHRY and SYGVKD. The CDR3 length is 12 residues. The V gene lost 10 bases and the J gene lost 2 bases, with 11 bases spanning the gap. The CDR3 coding sequence is TGTGCCACTAGGCTTCAAAACACTGAAGCTTTCTTT. Protein product: CATRLQNTEAFF.

The J gene is TRBJ1-2, the V gene TRBV27, with D possibly TRBD1 on 5 matching bases. The V end was cut by 5 bases, the J end by 6 bases, with 16 bases between. The CDR3 spans 14 residues. Germline V lookup: CDR1 MNHEY, CDR2 SMNVEV (reference sequence). The DNA of the CDR3 is TGTGCCAGCAGTAGAAACCGGGACGACGATGGCTACACCTTC. Protein sequence: CASSRNRDDDGYTF.

The rearrangement joins TRBV12-2 to TRBJ2-7; the table's D call TRBD1 went unverified against the DNA. TRBV12-2 is deemed a pseudogene. The CDR3 sequence is 15 residues long. The DNA for the CDR3 is TGTGCAAGTCGCTTAGAACAGGGCAATGGATACGAGCAGTACTTC. Translation: CASRLEQGNGYEQYF.

This clone ranks as hyperexpanded. The V and J genes are TRBV6-5 and TRBJ1-2; 10 bases are shared with TRBD1. There are 16 residues in the CDR3. V was clipped by 2 bases and J by 5 bases; unmatched bases: 8. The germline CDR1 and CDR2 sequences are MNHEY and SVGAGI. CDR3 amino acids: CASSYVTGTGAYGYTF. The CDR3 DNA reads TGTGCCAGCAGTTACGTAACCGGGACAGGGGCTTATGGCTACACCTTC.

CDR3 in amino acids: CASRQGAGTDTQYF. CDR3 sequence (DNA): TGTGCCAGCAGACAGGGGGCAGGCACAGATACGCAGTATTTT. V is TRBV28 and J is TRBJ2-3; 9 bases agree with TRBD1. Germline V gene data show CDR1 as MDHEN and CDR2 as SYDVKM. V shed 6 bases and J 1 base; nucleotides not matched to a gene: 2. The CDR3 totals 14 residues. Full variable domain (missing parts from reference TRBV28 and TRBJ2-3): DVKVTQSSRYLVKRTGEKVFLECVQDMDHENMFWYRQDPGLGLRLIYFSYDVKMKEKGDIPEGYSVSREKKERFSLILESASTNQTSMYLCASRQGAGTDTQYFGPGTRLTVL.

Concerning this clone itself: Other DNA sequences from this sample encode an identical CDR3 as well. The rearrangement uses TRBV9 and TRBJ1-4; D not resolved. The CDR3 has 14 amino acids. Trimming pared 2 bases from V and 3 bases from J, leaving 8 bases between. Germline CDR1 SGDLS, CDR2 YYNGEE. The CDR3 nucleotides are TGTGCCAGCAGCGTCTGGGGTTCTAATGAAAAACTGTTTTTT. Translation: CASSVWGSNEKLFF.